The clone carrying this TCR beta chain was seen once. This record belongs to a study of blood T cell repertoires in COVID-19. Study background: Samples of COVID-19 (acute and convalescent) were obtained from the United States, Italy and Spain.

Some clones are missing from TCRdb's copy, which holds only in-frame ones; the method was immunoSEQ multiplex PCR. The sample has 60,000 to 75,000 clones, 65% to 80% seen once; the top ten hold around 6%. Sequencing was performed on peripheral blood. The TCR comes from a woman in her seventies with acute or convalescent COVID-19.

DNA for the CDR3: TGTGCCAGCAGCCAAACAGGGACTAGCGGGGGTTCGCGGTACAATGAGCAGTTCTTC. It yields the protein CASSQTGTSGGSRYNEQFF. This sequence joins TRBV4-2 and TRBJ2-1, with 14 bases matching TRBD2. The CDR3 totals 19 residues. The germline V gene has CDR1 LGHNA and CDR2 YNFKEQ. V gave up 2 bases and J gave up 4 bases; unmatched junction bases: 10.